This entry features one T cell receptor (beta chain) sequence. Per the germline V gene, CDR1 is SEHNR and CDR2 is FQNEAQ (reference sequence). The V segment lost 5 bases and the J segment 9 bases; nucleotides outside the gene matches: 11. CDR3 length: 15 residues. Generated by immunoSEQ multiplex PCR, the TCRdb table keeps only in-frame clones and is missing some. The table lists 200,000 to 250,000 clones, around 94% of them singletons. The data originate from a study of control samples from healthy donors and cancer patients. Material: blood. This TCR was sampled from a man in his fifties or sixties in good health. This chain uses TRBV7-9 with TRBJ2-1; 9 bases are shared with TRBD2. The CDR3 here is CASSLGGGGSGEQFF. The CDR3 coding sequence is TGTGCCAGCAGCCTCGGCGGGGGGGGCTCTGGTGAGCAGTTCTTC. Variable domain in full (rest from reference TRBV7-9 and TRBJ2-1): DTGVSQNPRHKITKRGQNVTFRCDPISEHNRLYWYRQTLGQGPEFLTYFQNEAQLEKSRLLSDRFSAERPKGSFSTLEIQRTEQGDSAMYLCASSLGGGGSGEQFFGPGTRLTVL.